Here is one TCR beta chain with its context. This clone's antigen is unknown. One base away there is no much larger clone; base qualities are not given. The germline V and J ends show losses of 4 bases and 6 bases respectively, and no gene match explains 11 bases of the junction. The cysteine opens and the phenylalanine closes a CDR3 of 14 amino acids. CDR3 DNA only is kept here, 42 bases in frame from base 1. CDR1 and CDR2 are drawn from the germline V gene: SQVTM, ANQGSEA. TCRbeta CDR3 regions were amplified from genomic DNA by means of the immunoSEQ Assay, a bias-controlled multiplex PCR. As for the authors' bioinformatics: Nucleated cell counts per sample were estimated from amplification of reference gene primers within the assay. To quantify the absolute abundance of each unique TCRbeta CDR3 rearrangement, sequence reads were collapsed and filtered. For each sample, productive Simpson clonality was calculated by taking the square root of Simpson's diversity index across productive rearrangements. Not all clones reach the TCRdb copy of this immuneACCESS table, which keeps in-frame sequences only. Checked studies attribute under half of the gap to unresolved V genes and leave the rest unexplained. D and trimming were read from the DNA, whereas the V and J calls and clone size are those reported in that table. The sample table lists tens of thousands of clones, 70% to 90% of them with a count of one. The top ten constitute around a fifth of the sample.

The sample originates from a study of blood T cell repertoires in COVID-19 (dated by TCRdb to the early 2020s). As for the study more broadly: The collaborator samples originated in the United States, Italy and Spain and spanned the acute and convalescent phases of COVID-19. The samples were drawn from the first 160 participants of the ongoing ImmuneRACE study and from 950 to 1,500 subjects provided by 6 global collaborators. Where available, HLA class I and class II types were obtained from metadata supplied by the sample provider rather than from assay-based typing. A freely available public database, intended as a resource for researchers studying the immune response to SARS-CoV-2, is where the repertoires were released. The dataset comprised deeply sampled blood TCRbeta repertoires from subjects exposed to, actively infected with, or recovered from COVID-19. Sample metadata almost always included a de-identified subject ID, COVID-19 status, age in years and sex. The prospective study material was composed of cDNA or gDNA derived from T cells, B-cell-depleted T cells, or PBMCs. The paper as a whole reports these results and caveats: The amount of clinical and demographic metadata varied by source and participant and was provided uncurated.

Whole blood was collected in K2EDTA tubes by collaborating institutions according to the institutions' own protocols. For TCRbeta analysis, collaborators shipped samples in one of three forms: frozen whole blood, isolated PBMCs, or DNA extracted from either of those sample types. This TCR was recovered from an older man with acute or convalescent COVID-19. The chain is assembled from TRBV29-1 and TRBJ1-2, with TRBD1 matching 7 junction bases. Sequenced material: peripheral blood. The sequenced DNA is TGCAGCGTTGCCCCCCGGATAGGGGGCGATGGCTACACCTTC. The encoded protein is CSVAPRIGGDGYTF.